At least ten counts were recorded for the clone carrying this T cell receptor (beta chain). Its antigen is unidentified. This entry comes from a study of spatial heterogeneity in lung cancer. Study information: Alpha-chain sequences were detected in numbers that were consistently lower than beta-chain sequences. Tumor-region counts of TCR transcripts tracked strongly with a T cell module score from matched bulk RNA-seq. The study, taken as a whole, reports: Mutation counts in tumors were tracked by counts of expanded intratumoral alpha and beta TCRs.

This CDR3 comprises 12 residues. V was shortened by 5 bases and J by 6 bases, with 11 bases between the two germline ends. The germline V gene has CDR1 DFQATT and CDR2 SNEGSKA (reference sequence). Described time point: sample taken at primary tumor resection. Sequencing covered unsorted whole RNA taken from tumor, nontumor lung or frozen PBMC. The presence of a unique molecular identifier marked each TCR cDNA molecule. TCRdb ran MiXCR on the 5' RACE reads and lists one entry per CDR3 protein. This sample carries roughly 5,700 distinct CDR3 sequences, 13% of them seen once, and the ten largest clones take 15%.

Here the sequenced sample was lung tumor tissue, taken at surgery. This clonotype was obtained from a female donor with early-stage non-small cell lung cancer. V and J are TRBV20-1 and TRBJ2-4; D assignment may be TRBD1 or TRBD2 (5 bases each). CDR3 sequence reads: CSAEGRRNIQYF. The DNA of the CDR3 is TGCAGTGCTGAGGGGAGACGAAACATTCAGTACTTC.